This is a list of T cell receptor beta chains from one sample in a study of radiation and T cells in renal cell carcinoma. Some clones are missing from TCRdb's copy, which holds only in-frame ones; the method was immunoSEQ multiplex PCR. This sample has 10,000 to 15,000 clones, with 33% found just once. Sample: tumor tissue, taken from a patient whose treatment included radiotherapy and nephrectomy. These receptors were obtained from a man aged 55-75 years with renal cell carcinoma. The CDR3 runs from the conserved cysteine through the conserved F or W. A D gene is named only where the DNA matches it firmly. A clone size is listed for some rows: how often the clone was seen (once, few, many), or a class if it is expanded.

J gene | clone size | D gene | V gene | CDR3 DNA | CDR3 protein
TRBJ1-5 | - | TRBD1 | TRBV30 | TGTGCCTGGAGTGTACGGACAGGCCATAGCAATCAGCCCCAGCATTTT | CAWSVRTGHSNQPQHF
TRBJ2-2 | - | - | TRBV13 | TGTGCCAGCAGCTCGAACACCGGGGAGCTGTTTTTT | CASSSNTGELFF
TRBJ2-1 | - | TRBD2 | TRBV4-3 | TGCGCCAGCAGCCAAGACCCTGGACTAGCGGGGTCGTTCTTC | CASSQDPGLAGSFF
TRBJ2-2 | - | - | TRBV27 | TGTGCCAGCAGCACAGACCGACTGAACACCGGGGAGCTGTTTTTT | CASSTDRLNTGELFF
TRBJ2-7 | - | - | TRBV4-1 | TGCGCCAGCAGCCAAGAGATAGCTAGCTACGAGCAGTACTTC | CASSQEIASYEQYF
TRBJ2-3 | few | - | TRBV19 | TGTGCCAGTAGCACACCCCTGGGCCAGGCAGATACGCAGTATTTT | CASSTPLGQADTQYF
TRBJ2-2 | - | - | TRBV5-1 | TGCGCCAGCAGCAGTGAGGACCTTCTCAGGGAGCTGTTTTTT | CASSSEDLLRELFF
TRBJ1-1 | - | - | TRBV5-1 | TGCGCCAGCAGCTTGGAACTTAACACTGAAGCTTTCTTT | CASSLELNTEAFF
TRBJ2-5 | - | TRBD1 | TRBV5-1 | TGCGCCAGCAGCTCACGGACAGGGCGAGAGACCCAGTACTTC | CASSSRTGRETQYF
TRBJ1-1 | - | - | TRBV5-6 | TGTGCCAGCAGCTGGCGGACAGAAGAAGCTTTCTTT | CASSWRTEEAFF
TRBJ2-5 | - | - | TRBV29-1 | TGCAGCGTTGATACAGGGAGTGGGGAGACCCAGTACTTC | CSVDTGSGETQYF
TRBJ2-7 | many | - | TRBV27 | TGTGCCAGCAGTTTTACGGTTAGCTCCTACGAGCAGTACTTC | CASSFTVSSYEQYF
TRBJ1-4 | - | TRBD1 | TRBV18 | TGTGCCAGCTCACCTCGGGACAGGGGAGGAAAACTGTTTTTT | CASSPRDRGGKLFF
TRBJ2-5 | few | - | TRBV6-5 | TGTGCCAGCAGTTACTCCCTAGGGAGTTTGGAGACCCAGTACTTC | CASSYSLGSLETQYF
TRBJ1-3 | - | TRBD1 | TRBV29-1 | TGCAGCGTTGAAGATCCCAGGACAGGGTCTGGAAACACCATATATTTT | CSVEDPRTGSGNTIYF
TRBJ2-7 | medium-sized | - | TRBV5-6 | TGTGCCAGCAGCTTGAGGCCTCTCGTCTTCGAGCAGTACTTC | CASSLRPLVFEQYF
TRBJ2-5 | - | - | TRBV6-5 | TGTGCCAGCAGTAATAGACAAGAGACCCAGTACTTC | CASSNRQETQYF
TRBJ2-5 | few | - | TRBV10-3 | TGTGCCATCATGGAAGACGGCCAAGAGACCCAGTACTTC | CAIMEDGQETQYF
TRBJ2-7 | - | - | TRBV5-1 | TGCGCCAGCAGCTTGGACAGTTTACTCTACGAGCAGTACTTC | CASSLDSLLYEQYF
TRBJ1-6 | - | - | TRBV5-6 | TGTGCCAGCAGCTCAGGGGCAAAACGTCTCCACTTT | CASSSGAKRLHF
TRBJ1-2 | - | - | TRBV9 | TGTGCCAGCAGCGTAGTGGGAGACTATGGCTACACCTTC | CASSVVGDYGYTF
TRBJ2-1 | - | - | TRBV10-1 | TGCGCCAGCAGTGAGTCGGGGGTTCGGAATGAGCAGTTCTTC | CASSESGVRNEQFF
TRBJ2-1 | large | TRBD1 | TRBV7-7 | TGTGCCAGCAGCTTTGCGACAGGGCTTGAGCAGTTCTTC | CASSFATGLEQFF
TRBJ1-3 | - | TRBD1 | TRBV30 | TGTGCCTGGACTGGGACAGGGGGTGGAAACACCATATATTTT | CAWTGTGGGNTIYF
TRBJ1-2 | - | - | TRBV19 | TGTGCCAGTAGAATATGGGAAGGGTCCCCCTATGGCTACACCTTC | CASRIWEGSPYGYTF
TRBJ1-4 | - | - | TRBV9 | TGTGCCAGCAGCGTAGGGGCTGCCGAAAAACTGTTTTTT | CASSVGAAEKLFF
TRBJ2-7 | many | TRBD1 | TRBV5-1 | TGCGCCAGCAGCTTGGCCTGGACAGGGAACTCCTACGAGCAGTACTTC | CASSLAWTGNSYEQYF
TRBJ1-1 | - | - | TRBV30 | TGTGCCTGGAGTTGGGGAGCACTGAACACTGAAGCTTTCTTT | CAWSWGALNTEAFF
TRBJ1-2 | - | - | TRBV29-1 | TGCAGCGTTGAAATCACCCAGGGCCGGGGTGGCTACACCTTC | CSVEITQGRGGYTF
TRBJ2-1 | - | - | TRBV9 | TGTGCCAGCGACCGGGATTCCCAACCCGATGAGCAGTTCTTC | CASDRDSQPDEQFF
TRBJ2-1 | many | - | TRBV2 | TGTGCCAGCAGTGAGCTAGCGTTAAATGAGCAGTTCTTC | CASSELALNEQFF
TRBJ2-5 | - | - | TRBV10-3 | TGTGCCATCAGTGAGTCCAACAGGGTGTCGTTAGAGACCCAGTACTTC | CAISESNRVSLETQYF
TRBJ2-5 | few | - | TRBV20-1 | TGCAGTGGCGTGGGATGGGAGACCCAGTACTTC | CSGVGWETQYF
TRBJ1-6 | few | TRBD1 | TRBV5-5 | TGTGCCAGCAGCTTGGGACAGGGGAATTCACCCCTCCACTTT | CASSLGQGNSPLHF
TRBJ2-3 | few | TRBD2 | TRBV5-1 | TGCGCCAGCAGCAGCGGGACGGCGAGCTTCGATACGCAGTATTTT | CASSSGTASFDTQYF
TRBJ2-5 | - | TRBD1 | TRBV25-1 | TGTGCCAGCAGTGAATCCGGGACAGGGTGGGAGACCCAGTACTTC | CASSESGTGWETQYF
TRBJ1-3 | - | - | TRBV18 | TGTGCCAGCTCACCTCTGCAGGCCTCTGGAAACACCATATATTTT | CASSPLQASGNTIYF
TRBJ2-5 | - | - | TRBV7-2 | TGTGCCAGCAGCTTAGGGTCCAGACAAGAGACCCAGTACTTC | CASSLGSRQETQYF
TRBJ1-2 | - | - | TRBV7-9 | TGTGCCAGCAGCTTCGCAGGGGACGGCTACACCTTC | CASSFAGDGYTF
TRBJ1-1 | - | - | TRBV6-4 | TGTGCCAGCAGGAAGGAAAATCAGGGTAGCACTGAAGCTTTCTTT | CASRKENQGSTEAFF
TRBJ1-6 | few | - | TRBV19 | TGTGCCAGTAGTACCCAGGGGCGTTATTCACCCCTCCACTTT | CASSTQGRYSPLHF